The T cell receptor beta chain described here comes from a study of shared T cell receptors in the human thymus (dated by TCRdb to about 2021). About the full investigation: The study examined how the human thymus generates shared, self-reactive T-cell receptor alpha chains.

Including cysteine and phenylalanine, the CDR3 has 14 amino acids. Only the CDR3 portion is preserved as DNA: 42 bases, with reading frame beginning at the first base. Taken from the germline V gene, the CDR1 and CDR2 loops are MNHNS and SASEGT. Trimming removed 7 bases from V and 2 bases from J, leaving 14 bases between the germline ends. Worth noting for this clone: Its antigen remains unidentified. One base away there is no much larger clone; base qualities are not given.

The receptor library was made with the immunoSEQ multiplex PCR assay. TCRdb mirrors the immuneACCESS table, restricted to in-frame sequences. Some clones are absent from its copies; in checked studies, under half trace to an unresolved V gene, and the reason for the others is unknown. In all, the sample holds hundreds of thousands of clones, and roughly 88% of those were seen once. Jointly, the top ten make up about 0.011% of the sample. This sample also appeared in a second study, on human thymus T cells. The second study, in turn, reports: Donors were immunologically healthy infants undergoing open corrective cardiac surgery for congenital heart defects in Finland. Thymus tissue was collected as surgical resects that were removed during corrective cardiac surgery. V and J gene segment usage appeared biased in both thymic and peripheral blood repertoires. According to the related research, thymic TCR repertoires were highly overlapping among unrelated individuals. TCR alpha and beta repertoires from roughly 8 infant thymus samples and a few related peripheral blood samples were characterized in the study. Donor ages ranging from about 6 to 244 days were recorded, and several male and a couple of female infants were included in the cohort. Thymocytes were released mechanically from tissue and stored at -70 °C as pellets of about 8.5-31 million cells. A QIAsymphony instrument was used to extract genomic DNA from frozen cell pellets. The immunoSEQ multiplex PCR assay was used to amplify the TCRB and TCRAD loci from a standardized amount of quality-controlled genomic DNA. The V(D)J region was spanned by amplicons of a length sufficient to cover the CDR3 and to identify V and J genes. Amplicon sequencing was performed on an Illumina platform through the commercial immunoSEQ service. Primer bias and sequencing errors were corrected using previously described methods, and TCRAD and TCRB definitions followed the IMGT database. Analysis of the repertoires was done with immunoSEQ Analyzer 3.0 and VDJTools and included basic statistics, V/J segment usage, diversity estimates, rarefaction and pairwise overlap. Diversity was estimated with Chao1, ChaoE, Efron-Thisted, Shannon and inverse Simpson indices, and also on datasets down-sampled to the smallest sample. Repertoire overlap was determined by strict matching of CDR3 nucleotide sequence, V gene and J gene, and Jaccard-based multidimensional scaling clustering was applied. On average, thymus samples yielded around 810,000 unique TCRB clonotypes, whereas blood samples yielded about 80,000.

Rearrangement joined TRBV6-1 to TRBJ1-2, with the D gene call left open. Sequencing was carried out using thymocytes. This sequence originates from a girl under two years old with a congenital heart defect. Donor details come from another sample of the same person, matched by shared clones. The CDR3 protein is CASNRGLSNYGYTF. The DNA sequence is given as TGTGCCAGCAACCGGGGTTTATCAAACTATGGCTACACCTTC.